The 22 T cell receptor beta chains in this list originate from one sample, sequenced in a study of glioma-infiltrating T cells after dendritic cell vaccination. The sample's time point: after dendritic cell vaccination, including at tumor progression/relapse. TCRdb's table, derived via immunoSEQ multiplex PCR, lists solely in-frame clones and lacks some. Seen here are about 87,000 clones, roughly 87% observed once, and the top ten hold about 6.8%. The sample was blood, taken after dendritic cell vaccination. These receptors were obtained from a human donor with glioblastoma.

The gene calls are TRBV5-8 and TRBJ1-2; D not resolved. V shed 5 bases and J shed 6 bases, with 11 bases lying between them. The CDR3 loop spans 12 amino acids. Germline loops: CDR1 SGHTS, CDR2 YDEGEE. The CDR3 region is CASSAWENGYTF. The CDR3 DNA follows: TGTGCCAGCAGTGCGTGGGAGAATGGCTACACCTTC.

V and J are TRBV6-1 and TRBJ2-3; TRBD2 agrees at 10 bases. The CDR3 length is 14 residues. Germline V gene lookup returns CDR1 MNHNS and CDR2 SASEGT. The junction had 4 bases not matched to a gene; V was cut back by 7 bases and J by 3 bases. DNA of the CDR3: TGTGCCAGCACGCCGGGACTAGCGACAGATACGCAGTATTTT. This sequence encodes CASTPGLATDTQYF.

In this sample, this clone turned up a few times. V is TRBV5-1 and J is TRBJ2-3; perhaps TRBD2 as D (7 bases). The CDR3 has 14 residues. Germline V CDR1 and CDR2: SGHRS, YFSETQ. V lost 4 bases to trimming and J lost 6 bases, with 15 bases between them. The CDR3 region has the DNA TGCGCCAGCAGCCGGGGGGCGCAGACGGATACGCAGTATTTT. It specifies CASSRGAQTDTQYF.

This chain connects TRBV6-1 to TRBJ2-5; TRBD2 might be the D (7 bases). The V gene lost 3 bases and the J gene lost 1 base, with 12 bases spanning the gap. The germline CDR1 and CDR2 sequences are MNHNS and SASEGT. CDR3 size: 15 residues. DNA for the CDR3: TGTGCCAGCAGTGATACGGGGGGCCCCCAAGAGACCCAGTACTTC. Protein sequence: CASSDTGGPQETQYF.

The chain has TRBV7-9 and TRBJ1-2; perhaps TRBD1 as D (6 bases). The V end was cut by 3 bases, the J end by 8 bases, with 16 bases between. Germline V gene data show CDR1 as SEHNR and CDR2 as FQNEAQ (reference sequence). The CDR3 totals 14 residues. The CDR3 is CASSFGEGGTGYTF. The CDR3 nucleotides read TGTGCCAGCAGCTTCGGAGAAGGGGGTACGGGCTACACCTTC.

V and J are TRBV13 and TRBJ2-5, with 10 bases identical to TRBD2. The germline V gene encodes CDR1 PRHDT and CDR2 FYEKMQ (reference sequence). The length of the CDR3 is 16 residues. After removal of 3 bases from V and 0 bases from J, the junction contained 4 bases not matched to a gene. CDR3 sequence reads: CASSLGSGGYQETQYF. The CDR3 DNA is TGTGCCAGCAGCTTGGGTAGCGGGGGGTACCAAGAGACCCAGTACTTC.

The CDR3 nucleotides read TGTGCCAGCAGTTCTACAGGGACTAACTATGGCTACACCTTC. It encodes CASSSTGTNYGYTF. The chain carries TRBV6-5 and TRBJ1-2; D is possibly TRBD1 (6 bases). This CDR3 contains 14 residues. CDR1 is MNHEY, CDR2 SVGAGI, per germline. The V gene lost 4 bases and the J gene lost 0 bases, with 9 bases spanning the gap.

The chain links TRBV7-6 to TRBJ1-3; D is unclear. The V and J ends lost 4 bases and 4 bases respectively, with 20 bases between them. The V gene's germline CDR1 is SGHVS and CDR2 FNYEAQ. The CDR3 loop spans 17 amino acids. The CDR3: CASSSHRSGVGGNTIYF. As DNA, the CDR3 is TGTGCCAGCAGCTCTCATCGGTCCGGGGTTGGGGGAAACACCATATATTTT. The variable domain in full, with the rest retrieved from reference TRBV7-6 and TRBJ1-3, is GAGVSQSPRYKVTKRGQDVALRCDPISGHVSLYWYRQALGQGPEFLTYFNYEAQQDKSGLPNDRFSAERPEGSISTLTIQRTEQRDSAMYRCASSSHRSGVGGNTIYFGEGSWLTVV.

CDR3 DNA sequence: TGTGCCAGCAGCTTGGGGTACAGTGAAGCTTTCTTT. Translated, it gives CASSLGYSEAFF. The rearrangement links TRBV5-6 to TRBJ1-1; no definite D call. The CDR3 loop spans 12 amino acids. Between the trimmed V and J ends, which lost 0 bases and 7 bases, there was a span of 7 bases. Germline V gene sequence: CDR1 SGHDT, CDR2 YYEEEE.

The rearrangement joins TRBV5-4 to TRBJ2-1; TRBD1 matches 9 bases. This CDR3 contains 13 residues. Germline V gene data show CDR1 as SGHNT and CDR2 as YYREEE (reference sequence). Unmatched junction bases numbered 7, after V lost 7 bases and J lost 8 bases. The CDR3 sequence: CASRRDRDYEQFF. DNA of the CDR3: TGTGCCAGCCGCCGGGACAGGGATTATGAGCAGTTCTTC.

The rearrangement uses TRBV6-1 and TRBJ2-1, with D tentatively TRBD2 (5 bases). The CDR3 consists of 15 residues. Germline-derived CDR1 and CDR2 are MNHNS and SASEGT. Trimming took off 0 bases at V and 9 bases at J, with 15 bases between the two ends. The CDR3 DNA sequence: TGTGCCAGCAGTGAAGCGCTGGACTTAAATGGTGAGCAGTTCTTC. It encodes CASSEALDLNGEQFF.

The chain combines TRBV5-1 with TRBJ1-4; 9 positions agree with TRBD1. V was pared by 0 bases and J by 5 bases, with 5 bases of the junction left unmatched. The germline V gene encodes CDR1 SGHRS and CDR2 YFSETQ. This CDR3 region has 16 residues. Here the CDR3 DNA reads TGCGCCAGCAGCTTGGCCAAGACAGGGGGGAATGAAAAACTGTTTTTT. Translation: CASSLAKTGGNEKLFF. Full variable domain (rest looked up from reference TRBV5-1 and TRBJ1-4): KAGVTQTPRYLIKTRGQQVTLSCSPISGHRSVSWYQQTPGQGLQFLFEYFSETQRNKGNFPGRFSGRQFSNSRSEMNVSTLELGDSALYLCASSLAKTGGNEKLFFGSGTQLSVL.

The V call is TRBV18, the J call TRBJ2-7; tentatively, D is TRBD1 (6 bases). Germline lookup yields CDR1 KGHSH and CDR2 LQKENI. This CDR3 contains 15 residues. V was trimmed by 3 bases and J by 2 bases, leaving 14 bases between them. For the CDR3, the DNA is TGTGCCAGCTCACCGAGGGGGACACAGACCTACGAGCAGTACTTC. It specifies CASSPRGTQTYEQYF.

This clone is labeled as medium-sized. The rearrangement joins TRBV5-1 to TRBJ2-1; 11 positions match TRBD2. V was pared by 3 bases and J by 3 bases, with 5 bases of the junction left unmatched. Germline loops: CDR1 SGHRS, CDR2 YFSETQ. There are 16 residues in the CDR3. The CDR3 DNA sequence: TGCGCCAGCAGCTCCACTAGCGGGGGCCTCTACAATGAGCAGTTCTTC. Its translation is CASSSTSGGLYNEQFF.

V gene TRBV5-1 combines with J gene TRBJ1-2; D is perhaps TRBD1 (5 bases). CDR1 and CDR2 (germline): SGHRS, YFSETQ. Trimming shortened V by 4 bases and J by 2 bases, and 12 bases separated the two germline ends. CDR3 length: 14 amino acids. CDR3 amino acids: CASSPGLKNYGYTF. In nucleotides, the CDR3 is TGCGCCAGCAGCCCGGGACTGAAGAACTATGGCTACACCTTC.

The chain carries TRBV7-6 and TRBJ2-5; TRBD2 agrees at 8 bases. The CDR3 spans 18 residues. V dropped 8 bases and J dropped 2; count of bases not matched to a gene: 19. Germline V gene lookup returns CDR1 SGHVS and CDR2 FNYEAQ. The CDR3 sequence is CASGELGGTRGRQETQYF. CDR3 DNA sequence: TGTGCCAGCGGCGAGCTAGGGGGGACTAGAGGCAGGCAAGAGACCCAGTACTTC. Full variable domain (outside the CDR3, taken from reference TRBV7-6 and TRBJ2-5): GAGVSQSPRYKVTKRGQDVALRCDPISGHVSLYWYRQALGQGPEFLTYFNYEAQQDKSGLPNDRFSAERPEGSISTLTIQRTEQRDSAMYRCASGELGGTRGRQETQYFGPGTRLLVL.

The rearrangement joins TRBV4-2 to TRBJ1-1; D is possibly TRBD1 (5 bases). The length of the CDR3 is 18 residues. Germline CDR1 and CDR2: LGHNA and YNFKEQ. Trimming took off 4 bases at V and 3 bases at J, with 24 bases between the two ends. This CDR3 is CASSPLVTVGQVDTEAFF. The DNA for the CDR3 is TGTGCCAGCAGCCCCCTTGTAACAGTGGGGCAAGTGGACACTGAAGCTTTCTTT.

This clone has just a few counts. The rearrangement joins TRBV2 to TRBJ2-7, with 9 nucleotides matching TRBD1. Trimming at V came to 4 bases and at J to 2 bases, leaving 0 bases not matched to a gene. CDR3 length: 13 residues. In germline, CDR1 is SNHLY, CDR2 FYNNEI. This chain's CDR3 is CASSGDRAYEQYF. CDR3 bases: TGTGCCAGCAGTGGGGACAGGGCCTACGAGCAGTACTTC. Variable domain in full (rest from reference TRBV2 and TRBJ2-7): EPEVTQTPSHQVTQMGQEVILRCVPISNHLYFYWYRQILGQKVEFLVSFYNNEISEKSEIFDDQFSVERPDGSNFTLKIRSTKLEDSAMYFCASSGDRAYEQYFGPGTRLTVT.

CDR3 sequence: CASSRDRTLNTEAFF. The CDR3 DNA sequence: TGTGCCAGCAGCCGGGACAGGACCTTGAACACTGAAGCTTTCTTT. The chain employs TRBV6-1 and TRBJ1-1, with 8 bases matching TRBD1. Germline-derived CDR1 and CDR2 are MNHNS and SASEGT. The CDR3 totals 15 residues. The ends lost 6 bases at V and 0 bases at J; junction bases unmatched: 6.

J is TRBJ2-3 and V is TRBV29-1; D is undetermined. V lost 5 bases and J 6 bases, leaving 9 bases between the germline ends. There are 11 residues in the CDR3. Germline CDR1 and CDR2: SQVTM and ANQGSEA. CDR3 DNA sequence: TGCAGCGTTACCCCTAGGGATACGCAGTATTTT. Translation gives CSVTPRDTQYF.

This clone came up a few times. The rearrangement links TRBV25-1 to TRBJ2-5, with D possibly being TRBD2 (6 bases). CDR1 and CDR2 from the germline V gene are MGHDK and SYGVNS. CDR3 length: 15 amino acids. Trimming shortened V by 6 bases and J by 5 bases, and 19 bases separated the two germline ends. The CDR3 DNA reads TGTGCCAGCAGCTGGGCCAGGGAGGACTGGGAGACCCAGTACTTC. It specifies CASSWAREDWETQYF. The full variable domain, with the rest looked up from reference TRBV25-1 and TRBJ2-5, is EADIYQTPRYLVIGTGKKITLECSQTMGHDKMYWYQQDPGMELHLIHYSYGVNSTEKGDLSSESTVSRIRTEHFPLTLESARPSHTSQYLCASSWAREDWETQYFGPGTRLLVL.

The rearrangement joins TRBV4-3 to TRBJ2-2; no clear D gene. The germline gives CDR1 LGHNA, CDR2 YSLEER. The CDR3 contains 17 residues. The V end was cut by 0 bases, the J end by 5 bases, with 16 bases between. The CDR3 region is CASSQDVVAEPTGELFF. The CDR3 DNA sequence: TGCGCCAGCAGCCAAGATGTCGTCGCGGAACCGACCGGGGAGCTGTTTTTT.